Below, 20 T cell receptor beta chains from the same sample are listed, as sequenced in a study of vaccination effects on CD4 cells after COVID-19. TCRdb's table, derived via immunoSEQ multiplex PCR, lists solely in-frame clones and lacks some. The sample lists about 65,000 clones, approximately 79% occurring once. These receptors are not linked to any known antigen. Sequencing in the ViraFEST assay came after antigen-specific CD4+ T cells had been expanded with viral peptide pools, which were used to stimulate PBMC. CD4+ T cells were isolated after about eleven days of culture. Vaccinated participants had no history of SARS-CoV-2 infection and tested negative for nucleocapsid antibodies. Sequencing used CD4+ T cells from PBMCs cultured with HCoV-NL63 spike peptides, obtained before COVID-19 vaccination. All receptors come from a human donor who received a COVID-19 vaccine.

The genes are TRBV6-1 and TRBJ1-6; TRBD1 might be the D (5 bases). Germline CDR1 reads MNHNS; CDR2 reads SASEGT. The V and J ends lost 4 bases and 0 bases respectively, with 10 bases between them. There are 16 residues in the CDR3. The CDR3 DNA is TGTGCCAGCAGTGCACAGGCGAGCTCCTATAATTCACCCCTCCACTTT. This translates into CASSAQASSYNSPLHF.

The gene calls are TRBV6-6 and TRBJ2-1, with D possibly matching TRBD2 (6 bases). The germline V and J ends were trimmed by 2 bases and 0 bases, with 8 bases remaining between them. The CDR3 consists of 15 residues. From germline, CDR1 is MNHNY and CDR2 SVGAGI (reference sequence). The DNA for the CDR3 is TGTGCCAGCAGTTACGGGGGGAGCTCCTACAATGAGCAGTTCTTC. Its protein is CASSYGGSSYNEQFF.

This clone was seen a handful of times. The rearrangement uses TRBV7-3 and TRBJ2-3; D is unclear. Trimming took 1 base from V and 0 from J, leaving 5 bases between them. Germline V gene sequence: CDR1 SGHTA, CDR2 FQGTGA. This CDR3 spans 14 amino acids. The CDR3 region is CASSLNPSTDTQYF. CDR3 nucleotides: TGTGCCAGCAGCTTAAACCCCAGCACAGATACGCAGTATTTT. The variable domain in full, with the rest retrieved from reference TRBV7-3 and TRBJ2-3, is GAGVSQTPSNKVTEKGKYVELRCDPISGHTALYWYRQSLGQGPEFLIYFQGTGAADDSGLPNDRFFAVRPEGSVSTLKIQRTERGDSAVYLCASSLNPSTDTQYFGPGTRLTVL.

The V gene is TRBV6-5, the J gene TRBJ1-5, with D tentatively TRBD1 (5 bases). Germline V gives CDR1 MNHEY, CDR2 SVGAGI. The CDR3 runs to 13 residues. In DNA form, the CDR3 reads TGTGCAACCAGGGAGTTCTACAATCAGCCCCAGCATTTT. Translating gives CATREFYNQPQHF.

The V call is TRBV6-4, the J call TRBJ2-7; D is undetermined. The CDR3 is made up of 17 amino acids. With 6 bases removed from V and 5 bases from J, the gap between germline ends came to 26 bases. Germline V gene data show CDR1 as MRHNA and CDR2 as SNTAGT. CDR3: CASRPSPFKPRVHEQYV. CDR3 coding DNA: TGTGCCAGCAGGCCCTCCCCCTTTAAGCCGAGAGTCCACGAGCAGTACGTC.

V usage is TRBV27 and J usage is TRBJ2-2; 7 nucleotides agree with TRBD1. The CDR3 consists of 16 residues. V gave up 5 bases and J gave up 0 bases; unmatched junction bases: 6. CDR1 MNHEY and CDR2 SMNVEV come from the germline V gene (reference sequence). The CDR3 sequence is CASSRTGIANTGELFF. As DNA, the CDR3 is TGTGCCAGCAGTCGGACAGGAATCGCGAACACCGGGGAGCTGTTTTTT.

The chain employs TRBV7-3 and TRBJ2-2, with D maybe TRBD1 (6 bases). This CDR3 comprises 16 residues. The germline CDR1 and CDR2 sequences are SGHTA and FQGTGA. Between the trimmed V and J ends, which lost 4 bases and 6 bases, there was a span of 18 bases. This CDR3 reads CASSSTGKGDAGELFF. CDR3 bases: TGTGCCAGCAGCTCTACAGGGAAAGGGGACGCCGGGGAGCTGTTTTTT.

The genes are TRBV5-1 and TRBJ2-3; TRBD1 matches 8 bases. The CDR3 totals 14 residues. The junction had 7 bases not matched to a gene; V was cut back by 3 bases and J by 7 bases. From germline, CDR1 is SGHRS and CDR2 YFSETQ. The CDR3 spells CASSSTDRGNTQYF. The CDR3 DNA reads TGCGCCAGCAGCTCCACAGACAGGGGTAATACGCAGTATTTT.

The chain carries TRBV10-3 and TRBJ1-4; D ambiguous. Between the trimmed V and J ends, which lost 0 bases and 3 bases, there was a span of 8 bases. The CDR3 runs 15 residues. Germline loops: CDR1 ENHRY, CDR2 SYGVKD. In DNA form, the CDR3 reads TGTGCCATCAGTGAGTCGAGGGATGCTAATGAAAAACTGTTTTTT. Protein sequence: CAISESRDANEKLFF.

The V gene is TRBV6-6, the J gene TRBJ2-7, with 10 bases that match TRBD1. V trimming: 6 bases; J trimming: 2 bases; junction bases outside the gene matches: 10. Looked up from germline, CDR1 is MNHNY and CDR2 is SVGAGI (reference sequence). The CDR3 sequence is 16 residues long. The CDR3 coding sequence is TGTGCCAGCAGCTCCAACCCGGGACAGGGGACCTACGAGCAGTACGTC. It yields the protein CASSSNPGQGTYEQYV.

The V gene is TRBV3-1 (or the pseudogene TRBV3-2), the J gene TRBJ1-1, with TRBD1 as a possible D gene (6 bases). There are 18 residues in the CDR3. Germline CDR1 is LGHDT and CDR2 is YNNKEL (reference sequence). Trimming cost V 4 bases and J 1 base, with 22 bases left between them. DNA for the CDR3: TGTGCCAGCAGCCCTCATCGACGGGGGGGCCTTGCGAACACTGAAGCTTTCTTT. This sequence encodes CASSPHRRGGLANTEAFF.

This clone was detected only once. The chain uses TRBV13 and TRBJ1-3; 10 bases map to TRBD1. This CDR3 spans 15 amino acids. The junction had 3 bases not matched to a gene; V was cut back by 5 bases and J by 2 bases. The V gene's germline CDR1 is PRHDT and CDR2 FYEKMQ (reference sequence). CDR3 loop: CASSPGQGAGNTIYF. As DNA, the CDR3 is TGTGCCAGCAGCCCAGGACAGGGGGCTGGAAACACCATATATTTT. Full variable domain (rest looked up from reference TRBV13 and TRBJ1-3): AAGVIQSPRHLIKEKRETATLKCYPIPRHDTVYWYQQGPGQDPQFLISFYEKMQSDKGSIPDRFSAQQFSDYHSELNMSSLELGDSALYFCASSPGQGAGNTIYFGEGSWLTVV.

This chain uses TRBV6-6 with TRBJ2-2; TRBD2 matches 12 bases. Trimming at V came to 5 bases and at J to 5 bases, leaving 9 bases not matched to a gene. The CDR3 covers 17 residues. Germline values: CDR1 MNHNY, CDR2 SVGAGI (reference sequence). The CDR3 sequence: CASSPPSGGANTGELFF. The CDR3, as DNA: TGTGCCAGCAGTCCACCTAGCGGGGGGGCCAATACCGGGGAGCTGTTTTTT.

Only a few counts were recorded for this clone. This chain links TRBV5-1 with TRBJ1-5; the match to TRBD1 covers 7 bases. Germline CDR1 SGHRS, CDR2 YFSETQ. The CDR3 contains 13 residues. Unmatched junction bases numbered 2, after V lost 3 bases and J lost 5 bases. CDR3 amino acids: CASSWDSDQPQHF. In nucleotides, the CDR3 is TGCGCCAGCAGCTGGGACAGTGATCAGCCCCAGCATTTT.

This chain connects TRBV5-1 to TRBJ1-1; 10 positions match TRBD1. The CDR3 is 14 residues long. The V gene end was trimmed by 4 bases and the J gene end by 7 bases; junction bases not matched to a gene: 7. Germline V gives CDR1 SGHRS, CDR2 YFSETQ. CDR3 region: CASSARQGANEAFF. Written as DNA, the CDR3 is TGCGCCAGCAGCGCTAGACAGGGGGCTAATGAAGCTTTCTTT.

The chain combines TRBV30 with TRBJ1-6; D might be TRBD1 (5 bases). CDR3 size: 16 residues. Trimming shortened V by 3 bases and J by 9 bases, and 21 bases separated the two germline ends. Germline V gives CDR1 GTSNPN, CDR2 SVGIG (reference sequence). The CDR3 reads CAWSSGTVLDFSPLHF. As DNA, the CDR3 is TGTGCCTGGAGCTCCGGGACGGTTCTGGACTTTTCACCCCTCCACTTT.

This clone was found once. The chain's CDR3 is CAWSSRGGPMNEKLFF. The CDR3 region has the DNA TGTGCCTGGAGCTCCCGGGGGGGGCCTATGAATGAAAAACTGTTTTTT. The chain joins TRBV30 to TRBJ1-4; possibly TRBD1 for D (6 bases). With 3 bases removed from V and 5 bases from J, the gap between germline ends came to 19 bases. Germline lookup yields CDR1 GTSNPN and CDR2 SVGIG (reference sequence). The CDR3 length is 16 residues.

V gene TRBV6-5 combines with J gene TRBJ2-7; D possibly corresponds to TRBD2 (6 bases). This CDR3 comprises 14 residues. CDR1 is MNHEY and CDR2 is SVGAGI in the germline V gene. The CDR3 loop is CATSRGAGSYEQYV. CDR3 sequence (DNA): TGTGCCACCAGTCGGGGCGCGGGGTCCTACGAGCAGTACGTC.

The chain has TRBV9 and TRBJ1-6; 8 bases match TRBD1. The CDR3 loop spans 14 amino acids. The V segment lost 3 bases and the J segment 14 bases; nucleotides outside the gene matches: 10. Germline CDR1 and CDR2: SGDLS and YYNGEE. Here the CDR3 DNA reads TGTGCCAGCAGCGCTGCTCGGACAGGGACAACCCTCCACTTT. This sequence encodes CASSAARTGTTLHF.

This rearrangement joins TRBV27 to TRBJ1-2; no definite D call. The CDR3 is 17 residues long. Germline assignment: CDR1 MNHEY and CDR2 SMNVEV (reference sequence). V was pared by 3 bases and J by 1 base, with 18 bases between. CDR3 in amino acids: CASSLDPGNPLNYGYTF. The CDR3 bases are TGTGCCAGCAGTTTGGATCCGGGCAATCCCCTTAACTATGGCTACACCTTC.